One and the same sample provided the 9 T cell receptor beta chains below, sequenced in a study of blood T cell repertoires in COVID-19. Sequencing used immunoSEQ multiplex PCR; TCRdb keeps in-frame clones, though not all of them. The sample holds approximately 250,000 clones, approximately 82% seen once. Specimen: PBMCs or T cells enriched from blood (not recorded which). The source is a man aged 35 to 55 who had recovered from COVID-19.

This chain joins TRBV5-1 and TRBJ1-2; 7 bases line up with TRBD1. Trimming took 4 bases from V and 2 from J; bases not matched to a gene: 5. Germline V gene data show CDR1 as SGHRS and CDR2 as YFSETQ. The CDR3 is 14 amino acids. CDR3: CASSPTGANYGYTF. In nucleotides, the CDR3 is TGCGCCAGCAGCCCTACAGGGGCCAACTATGGCTACACCTTC.

The chain employs TRBV5-6 and TRBJ1-4; maybe TRBD1 (5 bases). Germline-derived CDR1 and CDR2 are SGHDT and YYEEEE. The CDR3 sequence is 15 residues long. Trimming shortened V by 3 bases and J by 5 bases, and 14 bases separated the two germline ends. The CDR3 sequence is CASSWGGTGNEKLFF. CDR3 DNA sequence: TGTGCCAGCAGCTGGGGAGGGACGGGGAATGAAAAACTGTTTTTT.

This chain's CDR3 is CATSLDKYNQPQHF. The CDR3 coding sequence is TGTGCCACCAGCCTGGACAAGTACAATCAGCCCCAGCATTTT. V and J are TRBV15 and TRBJ1-5, with D perhaps TRBD1 (5 bases). Germline CDR1 is LNHNV and CDR2 is YYDKDF (reference sequence). This CDR3 has 14 residues. Trimming pared 5 bases from V and 3 bases from J, leaving 11 bases between.

The CDR3, as DNA: TGCGCCAGCAGCGGGGGGGATGGACCGGAAAATACGCAGTATTTT. Its protein is CASSGGDGPENTQYF. The chain joins TRBV5-1 to TRBJ2-3; 7 bases align to TRBD2. Germline CDR1 SGHRS, CDR2 YFSETQ. With V trimmed by 4 bases and J by 7 bases, 12 bases remained unmatched. CDR3 length: 15 residues.

The rearrangement links TRBV19 to TRBJ2-1; the match to TRBD2 covers 9 bases. V was pared by 1 base and J by 0 bases, with 10 bases of the junction left unmatched. The CDR3 spans 19 residues. Germline V gene data show CDR1 as LNHDA and CDR2 as SQIVND (reference sequence). CDR3 DNA sequence: TGTGCCAGTAGTATAGTGGGTAGCGGGGGCGTCAGCTCCTACAATGAGCAGTTCTTC. Translated: CASSIVGSGGVSSYNEQFF.

This clone was counted a few times. The chain joins TRBV7-2 to TRBJ1-2, with D uncertain. Trimming stripped 5 bases from V and 3 bases from J, with 16 bases between. This CDR3 region has 15 residues. Germline V gives CDR1 SGHTA, CDR2 FQGNSA. The CDR3 spells CASSPARRGDYGYTF. Written as DNA, the CDR3 is TGTGCCAGCAGCCCCGCAAGGAGAGGTGACTATGGCTACACCTTC.

A few counts support this clone. The chain joins TRBV6-5 to TRBJ2-7, with TRBD2 matching 7 bases. Trimming cost V 6 bases and J 2 bases; bases outside gene matches: 4. Per germline, CDR1 MNHEY and CDR2 SVGAGI. The CDR3 is 13 residues long. The CDR3 region is CASRYRGAYEQYF. The CDR3 DNA follows: TGTGCCAGCAGGTACCGGGGGGCCTACGAGCAGTACTTC.

V gene TRBV13 combines with J gene TRBJ2-7; D possibly corresponds to TRBD1 (5 bases). In germline, CDR1 is PRHDT, CDR2 FYEKMQ (reference sequence). Between the trimmed V and J ends, which lost 1 base and 0 bases, there was a span of 13 bases. The CDR3 is 16 amino acids. The CDR3 coding sequence is TGTGCCAGCAGCTTAGAGCTGGCAGGGTTCTCCTACGAGCAGTACTTC. This codes for CASSLELAGFSYEQYF.

The sample holds one count of this clone. V is TRBV27 and J is TRBJ2-2; D perhaps matches TRBD2 (5 bases). V dropped 5 bases and J dropped 4 bases, with 8 bases sitting between them. Germline assignment: CDR1 MNHEY and CDR2 SMNVEV (reference sequence). The CDR3 extends over 13 amino acids. CDR3 amino acids: CASSREVTGELFF. DNA of the CDR3: TGTGCCAGCAGTCGGGAAGTCACCGGGGAGCTGTTTTTT.